The T cell receptor (beta chain) described here comes from a study of early T cells in non-severe SARS-CoV-2 infection. About the study: The study sequenced bulk RNA from unsorted whole blood, with chains unpaired. Study outcomes and limitations: VDJdb-based annotation leaned toward anti-spike CD8 responses and missed private and CD4 specificities.

This clonotype was observed once. Its antigen is not identified. Molecules of cDNA were individually given unique molecular identifiers that were attached to them. MiXCR, applied by TCRdb to the 5' RACE reads, yields one record per CDR3 protein. Of about 50,000 distinct CDR3 sequences listed, approximately 10% are singletons. Sample: whole blood. This clonotype originated in an adult who was a healthcare worker with PCR-confirmed SARS-CoV-2 infection or an uninfected control (not recorded which).

CDR3: CSAEQGTDTQYF. Here the CDR3 DNA reads TGCAGTGCAGAACAGGGCACAGATACGCAGTATTTT. The V and J genes are TRBV20-1 and TRBJ2-3, with D perhaps TRBD1 (5 bases). The V gene's germline CDR1 is DFQATT and CDR2 SNEGSKA (reference sequence). The CDR3 sequence is 12 residues long. Trimming removed 6 bases from V and 1 base from J, with 8 bases in between.